These 10 T cell receptor beta chains originate from one sample sequenced in a study of neurological immune-mediated disorders. TCRdb re-analysed the 5' RACE reads in MiXCR, keeping a single row per CDR3 protein. The sample lists about 62,000 distinct CDR3 sequences, over 3.5% occurring once. The specimen was PBMCs. The receptors here all came from a woman in her forties or fifties with multiple sclerosis.

This clonotype has a count of ten or more. CDR3 sequence (DNA): TGCGCCAGCACGACGGGACTAGCGGTGGGTAGTGAGACCCAGTACTTC. This encodes CASTTGLAVGSETQYF. The gene calls are TRBV5-1 and TRBJ2-5, with 11 nucleotides matching TRBD2. V shed 6 bases and J 5 bases; nucleotides not matched to a gene: 12. This CDR3 has 16 residues. The germline CDR1 and CDR2 sequences are SGHRS and YFSETQ.

This clonotype has a count of ten or more. The chain links TRBV20-1 to TRBJ2-1; 13 positions match TRBD2. The CDR3 spans 16 residues. The germline V gene has CDR1 DFQATT and CDR2 SNEGSKA (reference sequence). Trimming removed 5 bases from V and 3 bases from J; junction bases left unmatched: 7. The CDR3 is CSAPWTSGSIYNEQFF. For the CDR3, the DNA is TGCAGTGCTCCCTGGACTAGCGGGAGTATCTACAATGAGCAGTTCTTC.

In this sample, this clonotype turned up many times. The chain has TRBV6-2 or TRBV6-3 and TRBJ1-5, with D hard to call. Between the trimmed V and J ends, which lost 7 bases and 2 bases, there was a span of 18 bases. The CDR3 is 16 amino acids. CDR1 MNHEY and CDR2 SVGEGT come from the germline V gene. The DNA for the CDR3 is TGTGCCAGCACCGAAGGAGTTGGGATGGGCAATCAGCCCCAGCATTTT. Translated: CASTEGVGMGNQPQHF.

The chain has TRBV9 and TRBJ1-2, with D possibly TRBD1 on 5 matching bases. Germline V gives CDR1 SGDLS, CDR2 YYNGEE. CDR3 length: 13 amino acids. V dropped 1 base and J dropped 4 bases, with 8 bases sitting between them. This chain's CDR3 is CASSVQGAYGYTF. CDR3 nucleotide sequence: TGTGCCAGCAGCGTACAGGGCGCCTATGGCTACACCTTC.

This clonotype was recorded at least ten times. The chain recombines TRBV7-3 with TRBJ2-1, with D hard to call. The germline V gene encodes CDR1 SGHTA and CDR2 FQGTGA. The V gene lost 1 base and the J gene lost 7 bases, with 8 bases spanning the gap. This CDR3 contains 13 residues. CDR3 nucleotides: TGTGCCAGCAGCTTAAAGGACGGGAATGAGCAGTTCTTC. Translation gives CASSLKDGNEQFF.

This clonotype was counted at least ten times. The V and J genes are TRBV6-5 and TRBJ2-7; D could derive from TRBD1 or TRBD2 (6 bases each). Germline V gene lookup returns CDR1 MNHEY and CDR2 SVGAGI. V was trimmed by 6 bases and J by 4 bases, leaving 13 bases between them. The length of the CDR3 is 13 residues. CDR3 sequence reads: CASRSSGAYEQYF. The CDR3 nucleotides read TGTGCCAGCAGATCCTCGGGGGCGTACGAGCAGTACTTC.

This clonotype was observed many times. The V and J genes are TRBV29-1 and TRBJ2-2; a weak D match, TRBD2 (5 bases). There are 14 residues in the CDR3. V lost 7 bases and J 2 bases, leaving 14 bases between the germline ends. The germline V gene has CDR1 SQVTM and CDR2 ANQGSEA. CDR3 coding DNA: TGCAGCGGGAGGTTGGGTGGAAACACCGGGGAGCTGTTTTTT. Its protein product is CSGRLGGNTGELFF.

This clonotype was detected many times. V gene TRBV20-1 combines with J gene TRBJ2-2; perhaps TRBD1 as D (6 bases). The germline V gene encodes CDR1 DFQATT and CDR2 SNEGSKA (reference sequence). V was trimmed by 0 bases and J by 1 base, leaving 12 bases between them. This CDR3 region has 16 residues. DNA of the CDR3: TGCAGTGCTAGAGACGCGGGCAGGGGGAACACCGGGGAGCTGTTTTTT. Its protein is CSARDAGRGNTGELFF.

The chain recombines TRBV4-3 with TRBJ2-3; D ambiguous. Trimming cost V 0 bases and J 0 bases, with 13 bases left between them. This CDR3 has 17 residues. From germline, CDR1 is LGHNA and CDR2 YSLEER. CDR3 in DNA: TGCGCCAGCAGCCAAGACGGAACCAGAGTAAGCACAGATACGCAGTATTTT. It translates to CASSQDGTRVSTDTQYF.

The chain employs TRBV28 and TRBJ2-1; perhaps TRBD2 as D (6 bases). From germline, CDR1 is MDHEN and CDR2 SYDVKM. Trimming removed 3 bases from V and 8 bases from J, with 17 bases in between. This CDR3 contains 15 residues. The CDR3 DNA reads TGTGCCAGCAGTTTTTTGACTAGAGGGTTGGATGAGCAGTTCTTC. This codes for CASSFLTRGLDEQFF.